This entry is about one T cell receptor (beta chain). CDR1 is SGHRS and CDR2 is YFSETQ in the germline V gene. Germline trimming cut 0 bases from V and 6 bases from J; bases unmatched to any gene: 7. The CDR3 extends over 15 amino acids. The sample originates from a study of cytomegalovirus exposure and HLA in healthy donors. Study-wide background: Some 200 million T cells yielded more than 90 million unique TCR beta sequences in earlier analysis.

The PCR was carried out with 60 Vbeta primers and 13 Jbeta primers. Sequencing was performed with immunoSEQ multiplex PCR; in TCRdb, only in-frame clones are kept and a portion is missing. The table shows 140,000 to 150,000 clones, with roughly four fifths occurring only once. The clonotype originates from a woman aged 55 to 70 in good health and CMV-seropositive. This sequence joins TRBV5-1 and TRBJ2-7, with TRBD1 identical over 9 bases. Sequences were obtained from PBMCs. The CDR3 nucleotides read TGCGCCAGCAGCTTGGCAGGACAGGGGAGGGGCGAGCAGTACTTC. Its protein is CASSLAGQGRGEQYF.